Sequencing of this TCR beta chain was carried out in a study of T cells in Graves' hyperthyroidism and ophthalmopathy. General study results and limits: Ophthalmopathy was told apart from stable hyperthyroidism by a 13 V-J model. In the blood, most expanded thyroid clonotypes above 0.001 appeared as well. The model anticipated ophthalmopathy a median about six months pre-onset.

Orbital computed tomography and thyroid ultrasound, together with serum TRAb and thyroxine and clinical symptoms, were used for diagnoses. The sample holds many counts of this clonotype. Its antigen is not identified. One end of the junction does not line up with germline, which may come from a read error. The CDR3 is 12 residues long. In germline, CDR1 is SGHRS, CDR2 YFSETQ. Amplification of TCR beta CDR3 regions used RNA as the template. Using the HTBI primer set, a first-round RT-PCR was run on the TCR CDR3. TCRdb ran MiXCR on the multiplex PCR reads and lists one entry per CDR3 protein. The sample contains about 510,000 distinct CDR3 sequences, 40% to 50% of which appear only once.

The chain has TRBV5-1 and TRBJ2-7; no clear D. This TCR was sampled from an adult woman with Graves' disease, either hyperthyroidism or ophthalmopathy (not recorded which). The sequenced sample consisted of peripheral blood or thyroid tissue (not recorded which). The CDR3 loop reads CASRRDSYEQYF. CDR3 in DNA: TGTGCCAGCCGGAGAGACTCCTACGAGCAGTACTTC.